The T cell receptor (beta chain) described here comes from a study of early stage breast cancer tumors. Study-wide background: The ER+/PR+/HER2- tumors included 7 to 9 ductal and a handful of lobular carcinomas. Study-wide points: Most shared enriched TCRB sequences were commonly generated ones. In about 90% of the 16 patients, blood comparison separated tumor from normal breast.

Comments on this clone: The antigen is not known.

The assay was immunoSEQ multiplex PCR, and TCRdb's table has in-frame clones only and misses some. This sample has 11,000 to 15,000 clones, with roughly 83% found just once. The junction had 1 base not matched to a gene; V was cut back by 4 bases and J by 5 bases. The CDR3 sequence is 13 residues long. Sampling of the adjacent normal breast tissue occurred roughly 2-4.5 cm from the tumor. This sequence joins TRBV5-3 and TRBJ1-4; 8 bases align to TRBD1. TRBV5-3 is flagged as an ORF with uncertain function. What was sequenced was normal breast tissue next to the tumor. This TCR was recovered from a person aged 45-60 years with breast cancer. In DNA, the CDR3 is TGTGCCAGAAGCGACAGGGGAAATGAAAAACTGTTTTTT. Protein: CARSDRGNEKLFF.